What follows are 25 T cell receptor beta chains derived from one specimen sequenced in a study of cytomegalovirus exposure and HLA in healthy donors. PCR was performed using 60 Vbeta and 13 Jbeta primers. Assay used: immunoSEQ multiplex PCR; TCRdb lists only in-frame clones, some missing. The data show approximately 100,000 clones, around three quarters seen once. The specimen sequenced was PBMCs. The receptors stem from a female donor in good health and CMV-seropositive.

Remarks on this clone: A read error may account for a junction end that differs from germline. The gene calls are TRBV7-8 and TRBJ2-7, with D possibly matching TRBD1 (7 bases). The length of the CDR3 is 14 residues. Germline CDR1 SGHVS, CDR2 FQNEAQ. The CDR3 sequence: CAGSRGQAGYEQYF. CDR3 coding DNA: TGTGCCGGCAGCCGTGGACAGGCGGGGTACGAGCAGTACTTC.

The chain has TRBV7-8 and TRBJ1-1; TRBD1 matches at 8 bases. The CDR3 runs 15 residues. The V gene's germline CDR1 is SGHVS and CDR2 FQNEAQ. With V trimmed by 5 bases and J by 7 bases, 12 bases remained unmatched. This chain's CDR3 is CASSLPRTGQGEAFF. The CDR3 DNA is TGTGCCAGCAGCCTCCCGAGGACAGGGCAGGGTGAAGCTTTCTTT.

This chain links TRBV5-1 with TRBJ1-1; D may be TRBD1 (6 bases). Germline loops: CDR1 SGHRS, CDR2 YFSETQ. This CDR3 has 16 amino acids. V lost 3 bases to trimming and J lost 0 bases, with 15 bases between them. The CDR3 DNA is TGCGCCAGCAGCTCCAGGACAGTGTTCATGAACACTGAAGCTTTCTTT. Translated, it gives CASSSRTVFMNTEAFF.

The chain employs TRBV7-9 and TRBJ2-2, with D maybe TRBD1 (5 bases). Trimming cost V 3 bases and J 6 bases, with 17 bases left between them. This CDR3 is 16 amino acids long. Germline V gene lookup returns CDR1 SEHNR and CDR2 FQNEAQ (reference sequence). The chain's CDR3 is CASSLGMAGIPGELFF. CDR3 in DNA: TGTGCCAGCAGCTTGGGGATGGCAGGGATCCCCGGGGAGCTGTTTTTT.

The chain couples TRBV5-1 to TRBJ1-1, with TRBD1 identical over 10 bases. This CDR3 is 14 amino acids long. V trimming: 3 bases; J trimming: 5 bases; junction bases outside the gene matches: 4. Germline CDR1 SGHRS, CDR2 YFSETQ. CDR3 sequence reads: CASSSGQGKTEAFF. The CDR3 coding sequence is TGCGCCAGCAGCTCGGGACAGGGGAAAACTGAAGCTTTCTTT.

The rearrangement joins TRBV7-9 to TRBJ1-2, with a weak D call TRBD1 (5 bases). V lost 5 bases to trimming and J lost 5 bases, with 15 bases between them. Germline-derived CDR1 and CDR2 are SEHNR and FQNEAQ (reference sequence). The CDR3 has 14 amino acids. CDR3 sequence reads: CASSPKAGVYGYTF. The CDR3 DNA follows: TGTGCCAGCAGCCCTAAGGCGGGGGTTTATGGCTACACCTTC. The full variable domain, its missing parts supplied by reference TRBV7-9 and TRBJ1-2, is DTGVSQNPRHKITKRGQNVTFRCDPISEHNRLYWYRQTLGQGPEFLTYFQNEAQLEKSRLLSDRFSAERPKGSFSTLEIQRTEQGDSAMYLCASSPKAGVYGYTFGSGTRLTVV.

Concerning this clone: One junction end does not reproduce the germline sequence, and a read error may be involved. CDR3 in DNA: TGTGCCCTGGGGGGTTCCGGGCTGGCCAACGGCCTGACTTTC. Translating gives CALGGSGLANGLTF. The chain is built from TRBV30 and TRBJ2-6; a possible D gene is TRBD2 (6 bases). The length of the CDR3 is 14 residues. Germline V lookup: CDR1 GTSNPN, CDR2 SVGIG (reference sequence).

This clone appeared once. The J gene is TRBJ2-2, the V gene TRBV9; D possibly corresponds to TRBD1 (6 bases). This CDR3 has 16 residues. Deletions cut 3 bases from V and 6 bases from J, with 18 bases between. Germline CDR1 and CDR2: SGDLS and YYNGEE. This CDR3 reads CASSARQVTVSGELFF. The CDR3 DNA reads TGTGCCAGCAGCGCACGACAGGTCACGGTTTCCGGGGAGCTGTTTTTT.

V usage is TRBV7-6 and J usage is TRBJ2-3; 7 nucleotides align to TRBD2. Per germline, CDR1 SGHVS and CDR2 FNYEAQ. The CDR3 extends over 17 amino acids. V lost 0 bases, J lost 2 bases, and 8 bases stayed unmatched. In DNA, the CDR3 is TGTGCCAGCAGCTTAGCGCGGGGCGGGGGAGCCACAGATACGCAGTATTTT. Its protein is CASSLARGGGATDTQYF. Filled out from reference TRBV7-6 and TRBJ2-3, the complete variable domain reads GAGVSQSPRYKVTKRGQDVALRCDPISGHVSLYWYRQALGQGPEFLTYFNYEAQQDKSGLPNDRFSAERPEGSISTLTIQRTEQRDSAMYRCASSLARGGGATDTQYFGPGTRLTVL.

The chain carries TRBV6-6 and TRBJ2-3, with TRBD2 matching over 9 bases. The CDR3 extends over 16 amino acids. Unmatched junction bases numbered 7, after V lost 3 bases and J lost 3 bases. Germline CDR1 reads MNHNY; CDR2 reads SVGAGI (reference sequence). This chain's CDR3 is CASSYWDSGGTDTQYF. The CDR3 DNA reads as TGTGCCAGCAGTTATTGGGATAGCGGGGGAACAGATACGCAGTATTTT.

The chain employs TRBV19 and TRBJ2-5; TRBD2 agrees at 8 bases. The CDR3 is 13 residues long. CDR1 is LNHDA, CDR2 SQIVND, per germline (reference sequence). V was pared by 6 bases and J by 5 bases, with 5 bases of the junction left unmatched. The CDR3 region has the DNA TGTGCCAGTAGGGGTTTAGCGGGGGAGACCCAGTACTTC. Translating gives CASRGLAGETQYF.

This chain uses TRBV6-5 with TRBJ2-2; D perhaps matches TRBD2 (5 bases). Germline lookup yields CDR1 MNHEY and CDR2 SVGAGI. Trimming took off 6 bases at V and 7 bases at J, with 15 bases between the two ends. The CDR3 extends over 14 amino acids. The CDR3 DNA follows: TGTGCCAGCAGCCGGACTCTTCGGAACGGGGAGCTGTTTTTT. This codes for CASSRTLRNGELFF.

V gene TRBV5-8 combines with J gene TRBJ2-7; D not resolved. Germline CDR1 and CDR2: SGHTS and YDEGEE. The V end was cut by 6 bases, the J end by 7 bases, with 20 bases between. This CDR3 has 14 residues. The CDR3 nucleotides are TGTGCCAGCATTTCGGGTTCTAACACCAGAGAGCAGTACTTC. It specifies CASISGSNTREQYF.

This chain links TRBV5-5 with TRBJ1-1, with 7 nucleotides matching TRBD1. This CDR3 spans 16 amino acids. J was trimmed by 3 bases and V by 1 base; bases with no gene match: 9. Looked up from germline, CDR1 is SGHKS and CDR2 is YYEKEE (reference sequence). In nucleotides, the CDR3 is TGTGCCAGCAGCTTGCGAGTGAGGGGGCTGGACACTGAAGCTTTCTTT. This sequence encodes CASSLRVRGLDTEAFF.

The sample holds a few counts of this clone. The chain couples TRBV19 to TRBJ2-5; 9 nucleotides match TRBD1. With V trimmed by 5 bases and J by 5 bases, 9 bases remained unmatched. The germline V gene has CDR1 LNHDA and CDR2 SQIVND (reference sequence). CDR3 length: 15 residues. DNA for the CDR3: TGTGCCAGTAGTGGACTAATAGGACAGGGGGAGACCCAGTACTTC. This codes for CASSGLIGQGETQYF.

This chain joins TRBV30 and TRBJ2-7; D perhaps matches TRBD2 (6 bases). Per the germline V gene, CDR1 is GTSNPN and CDR2 is SVGIG (reference sequence). The CDR3 contains 14 residues. Trimming shortened V by 3 bases and J by 3 bases, and 15 bases separated the two germline ends. The CDR3 region is CAWRGGGIVYEQYF. Written as DNA, the CDR3 is TGTGCCTGGAGGGGCGGAGGGATCGTCTACGAGCAGTACTTC.

V gene TRBV6-1 combines with J gene TRBJ2-3, with TRBD2 as a possible D gene (6 bases). The CDR3 length is 15 residues. Deletions cut 5 bases from V and 1 base from J, with 13 bases between. Per the germline V gene, CDR1 is MNHNS and CDR2 is SASEGT. This CDR3 is CASSSRWGGTDTQYF. DNA for the CDR3: TGTGCCAGCAGTAGCCGGTGGGGGGGCACAGATACGCAGTATTTT.

The genes are TRBV18 and TRBJ2-4; possible D gene TRBD1, 6 bases. Germline CDR1 and CDR2: KGHSH and LQKENI. The germline V and J ends were trimmed by 6 bases and 2 bases, with 11 bases remaining between them. The CDR3 totals 14 residues. The CDR3 sequence: CASSHRVSKNIQYF. CDR3 DNA: TGTGCCAGCTCCCACAGGGTATCCAAAAACATTCAGTACTTC.

Points on this clone: Other DNA sequences within the sample encode an identical CDR3. The genes are TRBV15 and TRBJ1-5; D not certain. Trimming took off 5 bases at V and 3 bases at J, with 14 bases between the two ends. There are 15 residues in the CDR3. Looked up from germline, CDR1 is LNHNV and CDR2 is YYDKDF (reference sequence). The CDR3 protein is CATSGSGTANQPQHF. DNA of the CDR3: TGTGCCACCAGCGGGAGCGGTACAGCCAATCAGCCCCAGCATTTT.

J is TRBJ1-5 and V is TRBV6-1, with TRBD1 as a possible D gene (6 bases). The CDR3 sequence is 12 residues long. Per the germline V gene, CDR1 is MNHNS and CDR2 is SASEGT. Deletions cut 8 bases from V and 4 bases from J, with 9 bases between. CDR3 in DNA: TGTGCCAGCGGGACACCTAATCAGCCCCAGCATTTT. As protein: CASGTPNQPQHF.

This clone has just a few counts. The chain has TRBV5-1 and TRBJ2-3, with 7 nucleotides matching TRBD2. The V and J ends lost 3 bases and 2 bases, in that order; junction bases with no gene match: 3. There are 14 residues in the CDR3. From germline, CDR1 is SGHRS and CDR2 YFSETQ. As DNA, the CDR3 is TGCGCCAGCAGCTCAGGACTAGTCACAGATACGCAGTATTTT. Its protein product is CASSSGLVTDTQYF. The full variable domain, rest sourced from reference TRBV5-1 and TRBJ2-3, is KAGVTQTPRYLIKTRGQQVTLSCSPISGHRSVSWYQQTPGQGLQFLFEYFSETQRNKGNFPGRFSGRQFSNSRSEMNVSTLELGDSALYLCASSSGLVTDTQYFGPGTRLTVL.

This chain joins TRBV6-5 and TRBJ1-1; D unclear. Trimming left V 6 bases short and J 6 bases short, with 17 bases between. CDR1 is MNHEY and CDR2 is SVGAGI in the germline V gene. The CDR3 covers 14 residues. The chain's CDR3 is CASSLGGAVPEAFF. The CDR3 nucleotides are TGTGCCAGCAGCCTCGGCGGCGCAGTTCCTGAAGCTTTCTTT.

The chain combines TRBV18 with TRBJ2-1; 7 bases align to TRBD2. CDR1 and CDR2 from the germline V gene are KGHSH and LQKENI. The CDR3 has 13 residues. V shed 2 bases, J shed 8 bases, and the junction held 3 bases outside the gene matches. CDR3 nucleotides: TGTGCCAGCTCACCAAGCGGGAAGCATGAGCAGTTCTTC. Translating it yields CASSPSGKHEQFF.

The chain recombines TRBV19 with TRBJ2-3, with 9 nucleotides matching TRBD1. This CDR3 has 14 amino acids. V shed 5 bases, J shed 4 bases, and the junction held 4 bases outside the gene matches. Germline V gene sequence: CDR1 LNHDA, CDR2 SQIVND (reference sequence). The CDR3 reads CASSPGQGADTQYF. CDR3 DNA: TGTGCCAGTAGTCCGGGACAGGGTGCAGATACGCAGTATTTT.

The chain recombines TRBV27 with TRBJ1-5, with 8 bases identical to TRBD1. Trimming took 4 bases from V and 5 from J; bases not matched to a gene: 1. CDR1 is MNHEY and CDR2 is SMNVEV in the germline V gene (reference sequence). CDR3 length: 13 residues. For the CDR3, the DNA is TGTGCCAGCAGTTCGGACAGGGATCAGCCCCAGCATTTT. The encoded protein is CASSSDRDQPQHF.